The next 19 T cell receptor beta chains were all read from a single sample in a study of blood T cell repertoires in COVID-19. The table came from immunoSEQ multiplex PCR; TCRdb's copy has only in-frame clones and leaves some out. The data hold about 210,000 clones, with 81% observed a single time. The sequenced sample consisted of PBMCs or T cells enriched from blood (not recorded which). The source is a man aged 40-50 years who had recovered from COVID-19.

The gene calls are TRBV5-1 and TRBJ1-5; TRBD1 matches 8 bases. V gave up 4 bases and J gave up 5 bases; unmatched junction bases: 5. This CDR3 spans 14 amino acids. Germline V gene sequence: CDR1 SGHRS, CDR2 YFSETQ. CDR3 sequence: CASSPGQGDQPQHF. CDR3 coding DNA: TGCGCCAGCAGCCCAGGACAGGGAGATCAGCCCCAGCATTTT.

In the case of this clone: The sample contains more than one DNA sequence encoding this CDR3. V gene TRBV19 combines with J gene TRBJ1-1; the D gene is possibly TRBD1 (5 bases). Trimming pared 3 bases from V and 4 bases from J, leaving 9 bases between. Germline V gives CDR1 LNHDA, CDR2 SQIVND (reference sequence). This CDR3 is built from 13 residues. The CDR3 DNA is TGTGCCAGTAGTATGGGGCGGGGCACTGAAGCTTTCTTT. As protein: CASSMGRGTEAFF.

The V and J genes are TRBV9 and TRBJ2-1, with TRBD2 matching over 9 bases. From germline, CDR1 is SGDLS and CDR2 YYNGEE. The junction had 3 bases not matched to a gene; V was cut back by 2 bases and J by 0 bases. CDR3 length: 16 amino acids. The CDR3 loop is CASSVDSGSSYNEQFF. The CDR3 bases are TGTGCCAGCAGCGTCGATAGCGGGAGCTCCTACAATGAGCAGTTCTTC.

This sequence joins TRBV11-2 and TRBJ2-7; no reliable D call. The CDR3 extends over 14 amino acids. Trimming pared 4 bases from V and 3 bases from J, leaving 13 bases between. Germline V gene lookup returns CDR1 SGHAT and CDR2 FQNNGV. CDR3 sequence reads: CASSSLVRVYEQYF. The CDR3 DNA follows: TGTGCCAGCAGCTCCCTAGTCCGGGTCTACGAGCAGTACTTC.

The V and J genes are TRBV24-1 and TRBJ1-2; D gene ambiguous. Trimming pared 2 bases from V and 6 bases from J, leaving 18 bases between. The CDR3 is made up of 16 amino acids. Germline V gives CDR1 KGHDR, CDR2 SFDVKD. CDR3 nucleotides: TGTGCCACCAGTGATTGGTCCCGGAGTTTACCCCATGGCTACACCTTC. The encoded protein is CATSDWSRSLPHGYTF.

The gene calls are TRBV13 and TRBJ2-7, with 7 bases identical to TRBD2. V was pared by 2 bases and J by 4 bases, with 17 bases of the junction left unmatched. Germline CDR1 and CDR2: PRHDT and FYEKMQ (reference sequence). This CDR3 region has 18 residues. The CDR3: CASSLPLGGGSGDYEQYF. DNA for the CDR3: TGTGCCAGCAGCTTACCCCTGGGGGGGGGTAGCGGAGATTACGAGCAGTACTTC.

As DNA, the CDR3 is TGTGCCAGCAGTTTGGAATGGGGAGTCGGTCAGCCCCAGCATTTT. As protein: CASSLEWGVGQPQHF. This sequence joins TRBV27 and TRBJ1-5; D uncertain. Deletions cut 3 bases from V and 6 bases from J, with 15 bases between. Germline-derived CDR1 and CDR2 are MNHEY and SMNVEV (reference sequence). This CDR3 has 15 amino acids.

This chain joins TRBV30 and TRBJ1-1, with D possibly TRBD1 on 6 matching bases. Trimming took 2 bases from V and 4 from J, leaving 11 bases between them. This CDR3 contains 13 residues. Germline V gene sequence: CDR1 GTSNPN, CDR2 SVGIG (reference sequence). This CDR3 reads CAWSRGLGTEAFF. In DNA form, the CDR3 reads TGTGCCTGGAGTAGGGGGTTGGGCACTGAAGCTTTCTTT.

The rearrangement joins TRBV5-1 to TRBJ2-1, with a tentative D call TRBD1 (5 bases). The V and J ends lost 4 bases and 2 bases respectively, with 13 bases between them. This CDR3 has 15 residues. Germline assignment: CDR1 SGHRS and CDR2 YFSETQ. The CDR3 bases are TGCGCCAGCAGCCTAGAAGGGGATCCCTACAATGAGCAGTTCTTC. Translated: CASSLEGDPYNEQFF.

This clone has a single count. The V call is TRBV12-3 or TRBV12-4, the J call TRBJ2-3; D remains ambiguous. Trimming cost V 6 bases and J 2 bases, with 6 bases left between them. The CDR3 is 12 amino acids. The DNA for the CDR3 is TGTGCCAGCAGCCCGTTCACAGATACGCAGTATTTT. Translation gives CASSPFTDTQYF.

This clone occurred once. This rearrangement joins TRBV3-1 (or the pseudogene TRBV3-2) to TRBJ2-2; 9 nucleotides align to TRBD1. The J segment lost 8 bases and the V segment lost 4 bases, leaving 11 bases of the junction unmatched. The germline V gene has CDR1 LGHDT and CDR2 YNNKEL (reference sequence). The CDR3 runs 16 residues. CDR3 sequence: CASSPWTGDPPGELFF. The CDR3 DNA reads TGTGCCAGCAGCCCGTGGACAGGGGACCCCCCAGGGGAGCTGTTTTTT.

This rearrangement joins TRBV24-1 to TRBJ2-1; TRBD1 agrees at 7 bases. Trimming cost V 7 bases and J 7 bases; bases outside gene matches: 12. This CDR3 spans 15 amino acids. CDR1 and CDR2 (germline): KGHDR, SFDVKD. CDR3 protein: CATSAGTVGGNEQFF. CDR3 DNA sequence: TGTGCCACCAGCGCCGGGACAGTGGGCGGGAATGAGCAGTTCTTC.

CDR3 nucleotides: TGTGCCACCAGTGATCCGGGACAGGGGTGGAATCAGCCCCAGCATTTT. Protein product: CATSDPGQGWNQPQHF. The chain is built from TRBV24-1 and TRBJ1-5, with TRBD1 matching 10 bases. Germline trimming cut 3 bases from V and 4 bases from J; bases unmatched to any gene: 5. CDR3 length: 16 residues. CDR1 is KGHDR, CDR2 SFDVKD, per germline.

This clone was seen a handful of times. The rearrangement joins TRBV13 to TRBJ2-5, with D perhaps TRBD1 (6 bases). CDR1 and CDR2 from the germline V gene are PRHDT and FYEKMQ (reference sequence). V was trimmed by 0 bases and J by 1 base, leaving 9 bases between them. The CDR3 has 15 amino acids. The CDR3: CASSLGQGIQETQYF. CDR3 DNA: TGTGCCAGCAGCTTAGGGCAGGGGATCCAAGAGACCCAGTACTTC.

Many counts were recorded for this clone. The CDR3 loop reads CASSDPGGHTQYF. Here the CDR3 DNA reads TGTGCCAGCAGCGACCCGGGGGGGCATACGCAGTATTTT. The genes are TRBV6-2 or TRBV6-3 and TRBJ2-3; TRBD2 aligns across 8 bases. With 6 bases clipped from V and 7 bases from J, the junction kept 6 bases outside the gene matches. Looked up from germline, CDR1 is MNHEY and CDR2 is SVGEGT. The CDR3 extends over 13 amino acids.

The chain is built from TRBV25-1 and TRBJ1-4; a possible D gene is TRBD1 (5 bases). The germline V gene encodes CDR1 MGHDK and CDR2 SYGVNS. The V end was cut by 5 bases, the J end by 0 bases, with 10 bases between. There are 15 residues in the CDR3. The CDR3 DNA is TGTGCCAGCAGTCAACAAGGGGCAACTAATGAAAAACTGTTTTTT. Translation gives CASSQQGATNEKLFF.

A word on this clone: Other nucleotide sequences in the sample specify the same CDR3. V and J are TRBV6-5 and TRBJ2-2; D is possibly TRBD2 (5 bases). Germline V gene sequence: CDR1 MNHEY, CDR2 SVGAGI. CDR3 length equals 12 residues. The ends were cut back, 8 bases at V and 1 base at J, with 5 bases in the middle. The DNA for the CDR3 is TGTGCCAGCCGGGGGAACACCGGGGAGCTGTTTTTT. It translates to CASRGNTGELFF.

The genes are TRBV27 and TRBJ2-5; TRBD1 is a possible D gene (6 bases). The CDR3 has 15 residues. Trimming shortened V by 4 bases and J by 3 bases, and 15 bases separated the two germline ends. Germline CDR1 MNHEY, CDR2 SMNVEV (reference sequence). CDR3 nucleotide sequence: TGTGCCAGCAGTTCCAACAGGGATAATAAAGAGACCCAGTACTTC. Protein product: CASSSNRDNKETQYF.

J is TRBJ2-7 and V is TRBV7-2; weak D call: TRBD1 (6 bases). The CDR3 is made up of 13 amino acids. The germline V and J ends were trimmed by 5 bases and 2 bases, with 10 bases remaining between them. Germline V gene lookup returns CDR1 SGHTA and CDR2 FQGNSA. CDR3 sequence reads: CASSARGTYEQYF. Here the CDR3 DNA reads TGTGCCAGCAGCGCCAGGGGAACCTACGAGCAGTACTTC.